These 2 T cell receptor beta chains came from one sample sequenced in a study of CD8 T cells in Susac syndrome. Reverse transcription of roughly 0.5 to 1 ug RNA was carried out with random hexamers. TCRdb redid the calling of the immunoSEQ multiplex PCR reads with MiXCR, one entry per CDR3 protein. Among around 170,000 distinct CDR3 sequences listed, nearly 97% were seen once. Sequencing was carried out using CD4+ T cells from PBMCs. These TCRs come from a human donor with Susac syndrome.

The chain employs TRBV9 and TRBJ1-2; weak D call: TRBD1 (5 bases). V was trimmed by 2 bases and J by 5 bases, leaving 16 bases between them. Germline V gene sequence: CDR1 SGDLS, CDR2 YYNGEE. The CDR3 totals 15 residues. In DNA form, the CDR3 reads TGTGCCAGCAGCGTGGGTGGCAGGGCGGTGTATGGCTACACCTTC. Translated, it gives CASSVGGRAVYGYTF.

This clonotype was seen a single time. The rearrangement links TRBV7-2 to TRBJ2-3; D call uncertain. The V and J ends lost 4 bases and 5 bases respectively, with 7 bases between them. This CDR3 region has 12 residues. Germline-derived CDR1 and CDR2 are SGHTA and FQGNSA. The CDR3: CASSSLGDTQYF. CDR3 coding DNA: TGTGCCAGCAGCTCGCTAGGAGATACGCAGTATTTT.